This T cell receptor (beta chain) came from a study of blood T cell repertoires in COVID-19. At the level of the study: T cells, B-cell-depleted T cells, or PBMCs provided the cDNA or gDNA that served as material.

V was shortened by 3 bases and J by 8 bases, with 16 bases between the two germline ends. Germline V gene sequence: CDR1 MDHEN, CDR2 SYDVKM. CDR3 size: 14 residues. Methods used by the authors: Amplification of reference gene primers was used by the study to estimate nucleated cell counts. Produced via immunoSEQ multiplex PCR; TCRdb's table is partial and in-frame only. That table is the source of V, J and clone size, and D and trimming were worked out from the DNA. Of some 330,000 clones in the sample, over 75% were seen once. There are a few counts of this clone. Recovered status applied to Cohort 3 donors who had two consecutive negative PCRs. It also applied to those with clearance or with symptom resolution.

The gene calls are TRBV28 and TRBJ1-2; possibly TRBD1 for D (5 bases). The receptor was derived from a man aged 25 to 45 who had recovered from COVID-19. Sequencing input: PBMCs or T cells enriched from blood (not recorded which). CDR3: CASSFLKGRVGYTF. The DNA for the CDR3 is TGTGCCAGCAGTTTTTTAAAGGGGCGAGTCGGCTACACCTTC.